The 4 T cell receptor beta chains in this list originate from one sample, sequenced in a study of siplizumab effects on memory and regulatory T cells. Libraries were prepared by immunoSEQ multiplex PCR; TCRdb keeps only in-frame clonotypes and omits some of them. The table includes approximately 58,000 clones, approximately 93% detected once. Sequenced material: CD8+ T cells sorted from blood. The receptor source for this set is a human donor in good health.

This chain uses TRBV13 with TRBJ2-7; 11 positions agree with TRBD2. The CDR3 covers 15 residues. CDR1 is PRHDT and CDR2 is FYEKMQ in the germline V gene (reference sequence). V lost 4 bases, J lost 7 bases, and 9 bases stayed unmatched. This chain's CDR3 is CASSWVLAGVYEQYF. CDR3 DNA sequence: TGTGCCAGCAGCTGGGTACTAGCGGGAGTATATGAGCAGTACTTC.

In this sample, this clone turned up once. The V gene is TRBV5-1, the J gene TRBJ2-7; TRBD1 agrees at 7 bases. This CDR3 contains 14 residues. Trimming cost V 3 bases and J 3 bases; bases outside gene matches: 6. The germline V gene encodes CDR1 SGHRS and CDR2 YFSETQ. Here the CDR3 reads CASSSVQGFYEQYF. The CDR3 DNA reads TGCGCCAGCAGCTCCGTACAGGGGTTCTACGAGCAGTACTTC. The entire variable domain, with the rest obtained from reference TRBV5-1 and TRBJ2-7, is as follows: KAGVTQTPRYLIKTRGQQVTLSCSPISGHRSVSWYQQTPGQGLQFLFEYFSETQRNKGNFPGRFSGRQFSNSRSEMNVSTLELGDSALYLCASSSVQGFYEQYFGPGTRLTVT.

The rearrangement links TRBV30 to TRBJ2-1, with D perhaps matching TRBD2 (5 bases). CDR1 is GTSNPN, CDR2 SVGIG, per germline (reference sequence). The CDR3 length is 12 residues. With 0 bases removed from V and 10 bases from J, the gap between germline ends came to 10 bases. The CDR3 DNA sequence: TGTGCCTGGAGTGTACTCGGGGTGGAGCAGTTCTTC. This encodes CAWSVLGVEQFF.

The chain uses TRBV6-5 and TRBJ2-5, with D perhaps TRBD2 (5 bases). Germline V CDR1 and CDR2: MNHEY, SVGAGI. Trimming removed 0 bases at V and 4 bases at J, with 15 bases between. CDR3 length: 16 amino acids. CDR3 coding DNA: TGTGCCAGCAGTTACTCGACGTCAGGAGAGGGAGAGACCCAGTACTTC. Amino acids: CASSYSTSGEGETQYF.